What follows are 26 T cell receptor beta chains derived from one specimen sequenced in a study of graft-versus-host responses after intestinal transplantation. For these receptors, no antigen is known. Clones were sequenced by immunoSEQ multiplex PCR, and TCRdb holds only the in-frame ones, with some missing. This sample has 50,000 to 55,000 clones, with 89% found just once. The sequencing here drew on unstimulated CD4+ T cells sorted from spleen or lymph node cells, taken before transplant. The receptors come from a human donor who was the organ donor for an intestinal transplant.

The CDR3 coding sequence is TGTGCCAGCAGTGCGGGACTAGCGTCATACGAGCAGTACTTC. It yields the protein CASSAGLASYEQYF. This sequence joins TRBV27 and TRBJ2-7, with 10 bases aligning to TRBD2. V lost 5 bases, J lost 4 bases, and 5 bases stayed unmatched. This CDR3 has 14 residues. In germline, CDR1 is MNHEY, CDR2 SMNVEV (reference sequence).

The chain's CDR3 is CASSSRKKQGSYEQYF. Here the CDR3 DNA reads TGTGCCAGCAGCTCCCGTAAAAAACAGGGGTCCTACGAGCAGTACTTC. The rearrangement links TRBV7-2 to TRBJ2-7, with 7 bases identical to TRBD1. The germline V gene has CDR1 SGHTA and CDR2 FQGNSA. J lost 1 base, V lost 4 bases, and 10 bases had no gene match. This CDR3 spans 16 amino acids.

The chain uses TRBV28 and TRBJ1-5, with 7 bases aligning to TRBD1. This CDR3 has 15 amino acids. From germline, CDR1 is MDHEN and CDR2 SYDVKM. The V and J ends lost 3 bases and 1 base, in that order; junction bases with no gene match: 3. The CDR3 bases are TGTGCCAGCAGTTTCCCGACAGGGAGCAATCAGCCCCAGCATTTT. It codes for CASSFPTGSNQPQHF.

V gene TRBV6-5 combines with J gene TRBJ2-7, with TRBD2 as a possible D gene (5 bases). Per germline, CDR1 MNHEY and CDR2 SVGAGI. The CDR3 consists of 14 residues. V was pared by 3 bases and J by 4 bases, with 13 bases between. CDR3 sequence reads: CASSYLAGSYEQYF. As DNA, the CDR3 is TGTGCCAGCAGTTATTTGGCGGGCTCGTACGAGCAGTACTTC.

The chain has TRBV6-6 and TRBJ2-2, with D tentatively TRBD2 (6 bases). Germline CDR1 is MNHNY and CDR2 is SVGAGI (reference sequence). V was shortened by 8 bases and J by 10 bases, with 20 bases between the two germline ends. The CDR3 has 14 amino acids. The CDR3 protein is CASRPGPPGEELFF. CDR3 coding DNA: TGTGCCAGCCGTCCGGGACCGCCGGGAGAGGAGCTGTTTTTT.

V gene TRBV30 combines with J gene TRBJ2-6; D is perhaps TRBD2 (5 bases). There are 11 residues in the CDR3. The germline CDR1 and CDR2 sequences are GTSNPN and SVGIG (reference sequence). Trimming shortened V by 5 bases and J by 11 bases, and 10 bases separated the two germline ends. CDR3 DNA: TGTGCCTGGCAGCGGACGGACGTCCTGACTTTC. Residues: CAWQRTDVLTF.

This chain joins TRBV19 and TRBJ1-1; 8 nucleotides align to TRBD1. The V gene end was trimmed by 3 bases and the J gene end by 4 bases; junction bases not matched to a gene: 4. This CDR3 has 14 residues. CDR1 and CDR2 from the germline V gene are LNHDA and SQIVND (reference sequence). This CDR3 is CASSIDRGATEAFF. The DNA for the CDR3 is TGTGCCAGTAGTATTGACAGGGGTGCCACTGAAGCTTTCTTT.

V is TRBV19 and J is TRBJ2-3; D possibly corresponds to TRBD2 (5 bases). The CDR3 is made up of 14 amino acids. CDR1 and CDR2 from the germline V gene are LNHDA and SQIVND (reference sequence). Trimming removed 5 bases at V and 4 bases at J, with 13 bases between. The CDR3 sequence: CASSRQRTADTQYF. CDR3 bases: TGTGCCAGTAGTCGTCAGCGGACCGCAGATACGCAGTATTTT.

The chain is built from TRBV18 and TRBJ2-3; D gene ambiguous. Germline CDR1 and CDR2: KGHSH and LQKENI. The CDR3 runs 14 residues. Deletions cut 2 bases from V and 0 bases from J, with 6 bases between. This chain's CDR3 is CASSPIQSTDTQYF. The CDR3 DNA sequence: TGTGCCAGCTCACCAATCCAGAGCACAGATACGCAGTATTTT.

The rearrangement joins TRBV18 to TRBJ2-6, with 8 bases lining up with TRBD1. V shed 2 bases, J shed 4 bases, and the junction held 7 bases outside the gene matches. Germline V gives CDR1 KGHSH, CDR2 LQKENI. This CDR3 has 17 amino acids. CDR3 nucleotides: TGTGCCAGCTCACCAACGGGACAGGCAACCGGGGCCAACGTCCTGACTTTC. Its translation: CASSPTGQATGANVLTF.

This sequence joins TRBV7-2 and TRBJ2-3; no reliable D call. The germline V and J ends were trimmed by 3 bases and 6 bases, with 13 bases remaining between them. Germline V gene lookup returns CDR1 SGHTA and CDR2 FQGNSA. The CDR3 covers 14 residues. The CDR3 coding sequence is TGTGCCAGCAGCTTTAGTCTCGTCGAGGATACGCAGTATTTT. Translated, it gives CASSFSLVEDTQYF.

This clone was seen a few times. CDR3 nucleotide sequence: TGTGCCTGCCAAAGCGGGCCCAGGGGGGAGACCCAGTACTTC. Its translation is CACQSGPRGETQYF. The chain combines TRBV30 with TRBJ2-5; tentative D call: TRBD1 (7 bases). Looked up from germline, CDR1 is GTSNPN and CDR2 is SVGIG (reference sequence). The CDR3 is made up of 14 amino acids. V lost 6 bases, J lost 5 bases, and 19 bases lay in between.

This chain's CDR3 is CASSLKLAGDYEQYF. CDR3 nucleotide sequence: TGTGCCAGCAGTTTAAAACTAGCGGGGGACTACGAGCAGTACTTC. The chain joins TRBV28 to TRBJ2-7, with 11 bases fitting TRBD2. In germline, CDR1 is MDHEN, CDR2 SYDVKM. The CDR3 runs to 15 residues. Trimming removed 2 bases from V and 3 bases from J; junction bases left unmatched: 3.

This chain uses TRBV19 with TRBJ2-2; 7 nucleotides line up with TRBD1. With 5 bases clipped from V and 2 bases from J, the junction kept 2 bases outside the gene matches. Germline loops: CDR1 LNHDA, CDR2 SQIVND (reference sequence). The CDR3 runs 14 residues. The CDR3 region is CASSRDRNTGELFF. In DNA form, the CDR3 reads TGTGCCAGTAGTCGGGACAGAAACACCGGGGAGCTGTTTTTT.

The chain combines TRBV28 with TRBJ2-1, with TRBD2 matching 8 bases. Germline assignment: CDR1 MDHEN and CDR2 SYDVKM. J was trimmed by 12 bases and V by 4 bases; bases with no gene match: 14. This CDR3 region has 15 residues. CDR3 sequence (DNA): TGTGCCAGCAGTTCGGCGGGGGGCGCGGGTTTCCGGCAGTTCTTC. Protein: CASSSAGGAGFRQFF.

This chain links TRBV6-6 with TRBJ2-5, with 7 positions matching TRBD1. This CDR3 is built from 14 residues. V lost 5 bases, J lost 5 bases, and 8 bases stayed unmatched. Germline-derived CDR1 and CDR2 are MNHNY and SVGAGI (reference sequence). The CDR3 DNA sequence: TGTGCCAGCAGTCCACGACAGGGCGGCGAGACCCAGTACTTC. Its protein is CASSPRQGGETQYF.

The gene calls are TRBV7-2 and TRBJ2-4; the match to TRBD2 covers 7 bases. The germline CDR1 and CDR2 sequences are SGHTA and FQGNSA. J lost 7 bases, V lost 6 bases, and 3 bases had no gene match. CDR3 length: 12 amino acids. The CDR3 DNA sequence: TGTGCCAGCAGGCCCGGGGGGAACATTCAGTACTTC. Translated, it gives CASRPGGNIQYF.

J is TRBJ1-2 and V is TRBV4-3, with 7 bases fitting TRBD1. The ends lost 6 bases at V and 5 bases at J; junction bases unmatched: 12. The germline V gene encodes CDR1 LGHNA and CDR2 YSLEER. The CDR3 covers 15 residues. The CDR3 DNA reads as TGCGCCAGCAGTCGACAGACAGGGTTCGGGTATGGCTACACCTTC. This gives the protein CASSRQTGFGYGYTF.

The chain employs TRBV6-5 and TRBJ2-7; 8 positions match TRBD2. The CDR3 totals 13 residues. Germline CDR1 reads MNHEY; CDR2 reads SVGAGI. V dropped 11 bases and J dropped 5; count of bases not matched to a gene: 11. The CDR3 DNA follows: TGTGCCGCCAAGCCCAGCGGGAGTCACGAGCAGTACTTC. As protein: CAAKPSGSHEQYF.

CDR3: CASSLDRGSLQTQYF. DNA of the CDR3: TGTGCCAGCAGTTTAGACAGGGGTTCTTTACAGACCCAGTACTTC. The J gene is TRBJ2-5, the V gene TRBV5-4; TRBD1 matches 8 bases. There are 15 residues in the CDR3. V dropped 5 bases and J dropped 6; count of bases not matched to a gene: 12. The V gene's germline CDR1 is SGHNT and CDR2 YYREEE (reference sequence).

A single count supports this clone. The chain employs TRBV6-1 and TRBJ2-2, with TRBD2 identical over 7 bases. After removal of 3 bases from V and 0 bases from J, the junction contained 1 base not matched to a gene. The germline CDR1 and CDR2 sequences are MNHNS and SASEGT. CDR3 length equals 15 residues. The CDR3 region has the DNA TGTGCCAGCAGTGACCTAGCGGCGAACACCGGGGAGCTGTTTTTT. Residues: CASSDLAANTGELFF.

V usage is TRBV10-3 and J usage is TRBJ2-7; D is possibly TRBD1 (5 bases). The CDR3 consists of 15 residues. Germline V gives CDR1 ENHRY, CDR2 SYGVKD. Deletions cut 2 bases from V and 2 bases from J, with 13 bases between. The CDR3 sequence is CAISENVGQAYEQYF. Written as DNA, the CDR3 is TGTGCCATCAGTGAGAACGTTGGACAAGCCTACGAGCAGTACTTC.

V is TRBV28 and J is TRBJ1-6; TRBD1 agrees at 9 bases. Trimming at V came to 5 bases and at J to 6 bases, leaving 5 bases not matched to a gene. The CDR3 is 15 residues long. CDR1 and CDR2 (germline): MDHEN, SYDVKM. The CDR3 nucleotides read TGTGCCAGCAGTAGCGCGACAGGGGGTAATTCACCCCTCCACTTT. Translation: CASSSATGGNSPLHF.

This rearrangement joins TRBV2 to TRBJ1-4; 11 bases are shared with TRBD1. Germline V gives CDR1 SNHLY, CDR2 FYNNEI. Trimming cost V 4 bases and J 5 bases; bases outside gene matches: 0. CDR3 length: 14 residues. CDR3 nucleotide sequence: TGTGCCAGCAGTGGGGACAGGGGGAATGAAAAACTGTTTTTT. Protein: CASSGDRGNEKLFF. Based on the CDR3 plus reference TRBV2 and TRBJ1-4, the full variable domain is EPEVTQTPSHQVTQMGQEVILRCVPISNHLYFYWYRQILGQKVEFLVSFYNNEISEKSEIFDDQFSVERPDGSNFTLKIRSTKLEDSAMYFCASSGDRGNEKLFFGSGTQLSVL.

V usage is TRBV5-5 and J usage is TRBJ1-1, with no clear D. CDR1 and CDR2 from the germline V gene are SGHKS and YYEKEE (reference sequence). This CDR3 comprises 13 residues. Trimming shortened V by 0 bases and J by 3 bases, and 6 bases separated the two germline ends. The CDR3: CASSLGGDTEAFF. CDR3 in DNA: TGTGCCAGCAGCTTGGGGGGAGACACTGAAGCTTTCTTT.

The gene calls are TRBV9 and TRBJ2-1; no reliable D call. Germline V gene data show CDR1 as SGDLS and CDR2 as YYNGEE. Trimming pared 3 bases from V and 1 base from J, leaving 8 bases between. This CDR3 has 14 residues. The CDR3 here is CASSAHTSYNEQFF. DNA of the CDR3: TGTGCCAGCAGCGCCCATACTTCCTACAATGAGCAGTTCTTC. Combining the CDR3 with reference TRBV9 and TRBJ2-1 gives the whole variable domain DSGVTQTPKHLITATGQRVTLRCSPRSGDLSVYWYQQSLDQGLQFLIQYYNGEERAKGNILERFSAQQFPDLHSELNLSSLELGDSALYFCASSAHTSYNEQFFGPGTRLTVL.